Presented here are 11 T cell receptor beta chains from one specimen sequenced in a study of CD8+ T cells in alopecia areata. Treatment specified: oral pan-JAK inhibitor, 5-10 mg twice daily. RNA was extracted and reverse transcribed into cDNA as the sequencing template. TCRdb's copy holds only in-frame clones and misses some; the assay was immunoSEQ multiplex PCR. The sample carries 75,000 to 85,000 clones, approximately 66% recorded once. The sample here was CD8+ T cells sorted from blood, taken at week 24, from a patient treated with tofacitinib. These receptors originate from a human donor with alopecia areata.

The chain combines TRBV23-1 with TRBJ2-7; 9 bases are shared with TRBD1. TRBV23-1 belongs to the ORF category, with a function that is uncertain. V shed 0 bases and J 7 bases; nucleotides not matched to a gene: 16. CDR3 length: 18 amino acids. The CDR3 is CASSQSGAVTGTGKEQYF. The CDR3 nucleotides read TGCGCCAGCAGTCAATCCGGGGCCGTTACCGGGACAGGGAAAGAGCAGTACTTC.

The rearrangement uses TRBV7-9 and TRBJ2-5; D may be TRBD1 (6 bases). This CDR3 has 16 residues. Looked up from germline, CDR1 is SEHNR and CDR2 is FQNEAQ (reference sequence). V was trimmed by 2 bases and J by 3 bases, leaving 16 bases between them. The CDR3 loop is CASSLLQGLSEETQYF. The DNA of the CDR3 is TGTGCCAGCAGCTTACTACAGGGATTGTCGGAAGAGACCCAGTACTTC.

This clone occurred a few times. For the CDR3, the DNA is TGTGCCAGCAGCAAAGAGGATACAAGGAAAGATTCACCCCTCCACTTT. It yields the protein CASSKEDTRKDSPLHF. This sequence joins TRBV21-1 and TRBJ1-6. TRBV21-1 constitutes a pseudogene. The CDR3 length is 16 residues.

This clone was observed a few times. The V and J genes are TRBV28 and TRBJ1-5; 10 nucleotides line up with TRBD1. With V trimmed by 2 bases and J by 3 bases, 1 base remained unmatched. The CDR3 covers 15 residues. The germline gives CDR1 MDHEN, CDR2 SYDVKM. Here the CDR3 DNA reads TGTGCCAGCAGTTTAGGGACAGGGGACAATCAGCCCCAGCATTTT. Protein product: CASSLGTGDNQPQHF.

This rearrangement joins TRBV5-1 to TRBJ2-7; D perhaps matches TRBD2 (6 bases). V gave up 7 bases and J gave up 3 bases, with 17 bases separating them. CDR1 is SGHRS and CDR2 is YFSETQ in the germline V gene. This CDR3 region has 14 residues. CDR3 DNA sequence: TGCGCCAGCCGTGGCCTAGCGAAGAACTACGAGCAGTACTTC. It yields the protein CASRGLAKNYEQYF.

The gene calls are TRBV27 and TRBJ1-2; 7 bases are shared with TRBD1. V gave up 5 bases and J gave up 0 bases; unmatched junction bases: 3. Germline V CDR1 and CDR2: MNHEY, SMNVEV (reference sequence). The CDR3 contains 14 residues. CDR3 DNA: TGTGCCAGCAGTCAAGGGACAGCTAACTATGGCTACACCTTC. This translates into CASSQGTANYGYTF.

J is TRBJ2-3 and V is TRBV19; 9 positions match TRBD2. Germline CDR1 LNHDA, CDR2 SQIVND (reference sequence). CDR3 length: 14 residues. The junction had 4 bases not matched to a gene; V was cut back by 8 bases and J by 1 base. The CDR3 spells CASQAGGRTDTQYF. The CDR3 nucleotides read TGTGCCAGTCAGGCGGGAGGGCGCACAGATACGCAGTATTTT.

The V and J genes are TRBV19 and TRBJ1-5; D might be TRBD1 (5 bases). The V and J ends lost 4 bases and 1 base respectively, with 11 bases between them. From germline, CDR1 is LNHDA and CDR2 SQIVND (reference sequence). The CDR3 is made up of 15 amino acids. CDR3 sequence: CASSNIQGSNQPQHF. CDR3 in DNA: TGTGCCAGTAGTAACATCCAGGGAAGCAATCAGCCCCAGCATTTT.

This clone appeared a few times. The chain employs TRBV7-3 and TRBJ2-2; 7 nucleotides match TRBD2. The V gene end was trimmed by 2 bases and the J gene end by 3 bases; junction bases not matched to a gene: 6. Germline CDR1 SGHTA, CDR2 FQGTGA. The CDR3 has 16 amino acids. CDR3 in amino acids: CASSLRGGPYTGELFF. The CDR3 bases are TGTGCCAGCAGCTTACGGGGAGGGCCTTACACCGGGGAGCTGTTTTTT.

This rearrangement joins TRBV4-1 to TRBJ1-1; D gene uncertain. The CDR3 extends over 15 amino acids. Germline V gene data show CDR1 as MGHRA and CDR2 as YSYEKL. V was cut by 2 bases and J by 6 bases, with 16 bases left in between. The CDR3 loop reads CASSQLNLGSAEAFF. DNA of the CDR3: TGCGCCAGCAGCCAATTAAACTTAGGGTCGGCTGAAGCTTTCTTT.

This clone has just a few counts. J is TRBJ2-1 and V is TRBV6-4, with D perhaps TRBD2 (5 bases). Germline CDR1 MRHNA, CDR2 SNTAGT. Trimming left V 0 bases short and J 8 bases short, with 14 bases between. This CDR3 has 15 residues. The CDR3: CASSDSVGVVDEQFF. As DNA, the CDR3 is TGTGCCAGCAGTGACTCGGTGGGAGTTGTCGATGAGCAGTTCTTC.